The 21 T cell receptor beta chains below were found in one sample sequenced in a study of STAT5B mutations in CD4+ large granular lymphocyte leukemia. Generated by immunoSEQ multiplex PCR, the TCRdb table keeps only in-frame clones and is missing some. The repertoire has around 23,000 clones, 75% to 85% of them found once; the top ten carry 0.4% to 0.45%. Sequencing was done on a sample of CD4+ T cells from blood buffy coats. These receptors came from a human donor in good health.

The chain is built from TRBV11-2 and TRBJ2-7, with D perhaps TRBD1 (5 bases). Per the germline V gene, CDR1 is SGHAT and CDR2 is FQNNGV. V shed 0 bases and J shed 3 bases, with 15 bases lying between them. The CDR3 is 16 residues long. The CDR3 DNA follows: TGTGCCAGCAGCTTAGAAATCTCACAGGTTAGCTACGAGCAGTACTTC. Amino acids: CASSLEISQVSYEQYF. Full variable domain (missing parts from reference TRBV11-2 and TRBJ2-7): EAGVAQSPRYKIIEKRQSVAFWCNPISGHATLYWYQQILGQGPKLLIQFQNNGVVDDSQLPKDRFSAERLKGVDSTLKIQPAKLEDSAVYLCASSLEISQVSYEQYFGPGTRLTVT.

The chain employs TRBV11-2 and TRBJ2-7, with no clear D. CDR3 length: 15 amino acids. CDR1 is SGHAT, CDR2 FQNNGV, per germline. Trimming cost V 5 bases and J 2 bases, with 16 bases left between them. In DNA, the CDR3 is TGTGCCAGCAGCCCCCCGAGACTCCTGGCCTACGAGCAGTACTTC. Translating it yields CASSPPRLLAYEQYF. Drawing the rest from reference TRBV11-2 and TRBJ2-7, the complete variable domain is EAGVAQSPRYKIIEKRQSVAFWCNPISGHATLYWYQQILGQGPKLLIQFQNNGVVDDSQLPKDRFSAERLKGVDSTLKIQPAKLEDSAVYLCASSPPRLLAYEQYFGPGTRLTVT.

The chain links TRBV29-1 to TRBJ2-2; TRBD2 agrees at 10 bases. Germline values: CDR1 SQVTM, CDR2 ANQGSEA. The CDR3 covers 14 residues. The V segment lost 7 bases and the J segment 5 bases; nucleotides outside the gene matches: 7. The CDR3 nucleotides are TGCAGCGGGGGGGCTAGCGGGAGAACCGGGGAGCTGTTTTTT. Its translation is CSGGASGRTGELFF.

This chain connects TRBV9 to TRBJ2-3; no reliable D call. Germline V gene lookup returns CDR1 SGDLS and CDR2 YYNGEE. CDR3 length: 14 amino acids. Between the trimmed V and J ends, which lost 0 bases and 0 bases, there was a span of 5 bases. The CDR3 DNA is TGTGCCAGCAGCGTAGGCTCTAGCACAGATACGCAGTATTTT. Translated: CASSVGSSTDTQYF.

This chain links TRBV7-6 with TRBJ1-2; 7 positions agree with TRBD1. This CDR3 region has 17 residues. The germline V gene has CDR1 SGHVS and CDR2 FNYEAQ. V shed 0 bases, J shed 0 bases, and the junction held 7 bases outside the gene matches. In DNA form, the CDR3 reads TGTGCCAGCAGCTTAGCGTATCAGGGGGGGGCTAACTATGGCTACACCTTC. Its protein is CASSLAYQGGANYGYTF.

There are a few counts of this clone. V is TRBV4-1 and J is TRBJ1-4; the D is unclear. Germline V CDR1 and CDR2: MGHRA, YSYEKL. The CDR3 length is 13 residues. Between the trimmed V and J ends, which lost 2 bases and 7 bases, there was a span of 8 bases. The CDR3 sequence: CASSQQDGEKLFF. The CDR3 nucleotides are TGCGCCAGCAGCCAACAGGACGGTGAAAAACTGTTTTTT.

The chain couples TRBV2 to TRBJ1-2; 8 nucleotides match TRBD1. Germline assignment: CDR1 SNHLY and CDR2 FYNNEI. The CDR3 consists of 14 residues. V shed 4 bases and J 5 bases; nucleotides not matched to a gene: 6. CDR3 sequence reads: CASSVLQGAYGYTF. CDR3 sequence (DNA): TGTGCCAGCAGTGTTTTGCAGGGGGCTTATGGCTACACCTTC.

The chain is built from TRBV6-1 and TRBJ2-6; D is perhaps TRBD2 (6 bases). V lost 2 bases and J lost 2, with 10 bases in between. The CDR3 runs 16 residues. CDR1 MNHNS and CDR2 SASEGT come from the germline V gene. CDR3 amino acids: CASSESRGTGANVLTF. CDR3 nucleotide sequence: TGTGCCAGCAGTGAATCTCGGGGGACTGGGGCCAACGTCCTGACTTTC.

The chain employs TRBV30 and TRBJ1-6, with a tentative D call TRBD1 (5 bases). CDR1 and CDR2 from the germline V gene are GTSNPN and SVGIG (reference sequence). This CDR3 has 12 amino acids. The CDR3, as DNA: TGTGCAATGGGGCAGGCCGGCTCACCCCTCCACTTT. It specifies CAMGQAGSPLHF.

The chain has TRBV2 and TRBJ1-3; 7 nucleotides align to TRBD1. Germline V gene sequence: CDR1 SNHLY, CDR2 FYNNEI. The CDR3 spans 15 residues. The V segment lost 5 bases and the J segment 2 bases; nucleotides outside the gene matches: 6. The CDR3 sequence: CASSQTGWAGNTIYF. In nucleotides, the CDR3 is TGTGCCAGCAGTCAGACAGGGTGGGCTGGAAACACCATATATTTT.

Here the CDR3 reads CASSFQGAGLYQETQYF. CDR3 DNA: TGTGCCAGCAGCTTTCAGGGGGCAGGTTTGTACCAAGAGACCCAGTACTTC. The chain has TRBV11-2 and TRBJ2-5; TRBD1 agrees at 8 bases. This CDR3 is built from 17 residues. The trim removed 3 bases at V and 0 bases at J, leaving 9 bases unmatched. The germline V gene encodes CDR1 SGHAT and CDR2 FQNNGV.

The rearrangement uses TRBV28 and TRBJ2-2; 9 bases align to TRBD2. With 6 bases clipped from V and 8 bases from J, the junction kept 16 bases outside the gene matches. Germline assignment: CDR1 MDHEN and CDR2 SYDVKM. The CDR3 is 17 amino acids. The CDR3 DNA follows: TGTGCCAGCAGCTCCACGTTGGGGGTTAGCGGGAGAGGGGAGCTGTTTTTT. It translates to CASSSTLGVSGRGELFF.

There are a few counts of this clone. The rearrangement uses TRBV4-1 and TRBJ1-1, with D possibly matching TRBD1 (5 bases). V gave up 5 bases and J gave up 0 bases, with 10 bases separating them. CDR1 is MGHRA, CDR2 YSYEKL, per germline. The CDR3 contains 14 residues. CDR3 loop: CASSAQQVNTEAFF. CDR3 nucleotide sequence: TGCGCCAGCAGCGCTCAACAGGTGAACACTGAAGCTTTCTTT.

On this clone itself: Compared with germline, one end of the junction differs, possibly owing to a read error. The chain links TRBV10-3 to TRBJ2-1, with 8 positions matching TRBD1. The CDR3 runs 12 residues. The germline gives CDR1 ENHRY, CDR2 SYGVKD. The CDR3 sequence is CASRQGRVVPIF. The CDR3 DNA sequence: TGTGCCAGTCGACAGGGGCGCGTCGTTCCAATCTTC.

The V and J genes are TRBV5-6 and TRBJ1-5; D unclear. V dropped 3 bases and J dropped 0 bases, with 13 bases sitting between them. From germline, CDR1 is SGHDT and CDR2 YYEEEE. CDR3 length: 16 amino acids. CDR3 region: CASSSRGDYSNQPQHF. CDR3 coding DNA: TGTGCCAGCAGCTCCCGGGGAGATTATAGCAATCAGCCCCAGCATTTT.

This clone was counted once. The chain uses TRBV2 and TRBJ2-1; 8 bases are a match to TRBD2. Germline V gene data show CDR1 as SNHLY and CDR2 as FYNNEI. There are 14 residues in the CDR3. The V gene end was trimmed by 1 base and the J gene end by 9 bases; junction bases not matched to a gene: 5. For the CDR3, the DNA is TGTGCCAGCAGTGAAGAGGGACTAGTGGCTGAGCAGTTCTTC. Protein sequence: CASSEEGLVAEQFF.

The V and J genes are TRBV6-1 and TRBJ2-6; D remains ambiguous. The V end was cut by 6 bases, the J end by 4 bases, with 10 bases between. Germline CDR1 is MNHNS and CDR2 is SASEGT. The CDR3 covers 14 residues. The CDR3 loop reads CASSGTSGANVLTF. In nucleotides, the CDR3 is TGTGCCAGCAGCGGAACCTCAGGGGCCAACGTCCTGACTTTC.

Only one count was recorded for this clone. V is TRBV11-3 and J is TRBJ2-1; D call uncertain. V was trimmed by 0 bases and J by 6 bases, leaving 9 bases between them. CDR1 is SGHNT, CDR2 YENEEA, per germline. The CDR3 extends over 14 amino acids. The CDR3 region has the DNA TGTGCCAGCAGCTTAGAACAGTTCAGCAATGAGCAGTTCTTC. It is translated as CASSLEQFSNEQFF.

The rearrangement links TRBV11-3 to TRBJ1-2, with a weak D call TRBD1 (5 bases). The CDR3 extends over 13 amino acids. Germline CDR1 reads SGHNT; CDR2 reads YENEEA. V lost 2 bases and J lost 6, with 10 bases in between. The CDR3 here is CASSLLGTHGYTF. The CDR3 region has the DNA TGTGCCAGCAGCTTACTAGGGACGCATGGCTACACCTTC.

The chain carries TRBV5-4 and TRBJ2-5, with D uncertain. Looked up from germline, CDR1 is SGHNT and CDR2 is YYREEE (reference sequence). The CDR3 is made up of 14 amino acids. V lost 4 bases, J lost 6 bases, and 16 bases lay in between. CDR3 sequence reads: CASSTPAMPKTQYF. CDR3 nucleotide sequence: TGTGCCAGCAGCACGCCGGCTATGCCGAAGACCCAGTACTTC. Filled out from reference TRBV5-4 and TRBJ2-5, the complete variable domain reads ETGVTQSPTHLIKTRGQQVTLRCSSQSGHNTVSWYQQALGQGPQFIFQYYREEENGRGNFPPRFSGLQFPNYSSELNVNALELDDSALYLCASSTPAMPKTQYFGPGTRLLVL.

In its sample, this clone was seen a few times. The chain is built from TRBV30 and TRBJ1-1, with a tentative D call TRBD1 (5 bases). This CDR3 region has 13 residues. Trimming shortened V by 5 bases and J by 4 bases, and 14 bases separated the two germline ends. Germline lookup yields CDR1 GTSNPN and CDR2 SVGIG (reference sequence). The CDR3 sequence is CAWCIGEGTEAFF. The CDR3 DNA reads TGTGCCTGGTGTATAGGGGAAGGCACTGAAGCTTTCTTT.